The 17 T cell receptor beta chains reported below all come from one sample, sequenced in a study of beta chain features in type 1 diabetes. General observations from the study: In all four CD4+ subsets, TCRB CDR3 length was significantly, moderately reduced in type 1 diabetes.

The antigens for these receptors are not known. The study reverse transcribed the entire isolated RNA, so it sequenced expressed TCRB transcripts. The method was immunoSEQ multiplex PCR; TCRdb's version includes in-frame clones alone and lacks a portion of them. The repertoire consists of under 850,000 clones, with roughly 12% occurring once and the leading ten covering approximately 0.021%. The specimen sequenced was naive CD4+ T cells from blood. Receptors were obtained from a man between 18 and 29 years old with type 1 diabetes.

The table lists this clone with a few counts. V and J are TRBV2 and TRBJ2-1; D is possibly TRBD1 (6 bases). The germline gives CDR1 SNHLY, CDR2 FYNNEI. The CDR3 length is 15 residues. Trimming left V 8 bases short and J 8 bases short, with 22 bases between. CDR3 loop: CASPPRGTFVYEQFF. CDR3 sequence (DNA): TGTGCCAGCCCCCCGAGGGGGACCTTCGTATATGAGCAGTTCTTC.

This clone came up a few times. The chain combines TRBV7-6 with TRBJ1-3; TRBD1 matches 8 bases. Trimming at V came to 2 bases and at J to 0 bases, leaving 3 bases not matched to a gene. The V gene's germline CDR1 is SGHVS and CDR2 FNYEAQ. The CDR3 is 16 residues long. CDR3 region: CASSLFGQGSGNTIYF. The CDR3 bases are TGTGCCAGCAGCTTATTCGGACAGGGCTCTGGAAACACCATATATTTT.

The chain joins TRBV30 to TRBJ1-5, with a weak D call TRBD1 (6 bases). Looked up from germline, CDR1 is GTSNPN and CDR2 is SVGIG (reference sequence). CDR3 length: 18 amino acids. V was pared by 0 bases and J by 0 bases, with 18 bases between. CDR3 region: CAWSVSWAGETSNQPQHF. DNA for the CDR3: TGTGCCTGGAGTGTATCGTGGGCAGGGGAAACTAGCAATCAGCCCCAGCATTTT.

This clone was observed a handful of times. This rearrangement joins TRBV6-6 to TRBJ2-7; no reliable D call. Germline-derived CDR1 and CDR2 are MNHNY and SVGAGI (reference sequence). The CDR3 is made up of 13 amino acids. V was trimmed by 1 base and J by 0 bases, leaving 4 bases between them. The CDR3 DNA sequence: TGTGCCAGCAGTTACTACAGCTCCTACGAGCAGTACTTC. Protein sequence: CASSYYSSYEQYF.

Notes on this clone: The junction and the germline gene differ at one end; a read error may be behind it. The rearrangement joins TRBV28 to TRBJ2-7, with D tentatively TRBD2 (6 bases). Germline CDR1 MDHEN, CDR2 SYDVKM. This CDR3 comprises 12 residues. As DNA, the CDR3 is TGTGCCAGCAGCACGGGAGCCCGGGACTGGTCTTTC. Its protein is CASSTGARDWSF.

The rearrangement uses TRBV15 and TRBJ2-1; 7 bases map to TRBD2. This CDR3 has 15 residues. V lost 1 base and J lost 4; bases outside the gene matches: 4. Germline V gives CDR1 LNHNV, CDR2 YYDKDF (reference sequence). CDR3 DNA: TGTGCCACCAGCAGAGCCCAGCGGGGATACAATGAGCAGTTCTTC. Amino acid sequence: CATSRAQRGYNEQFF.

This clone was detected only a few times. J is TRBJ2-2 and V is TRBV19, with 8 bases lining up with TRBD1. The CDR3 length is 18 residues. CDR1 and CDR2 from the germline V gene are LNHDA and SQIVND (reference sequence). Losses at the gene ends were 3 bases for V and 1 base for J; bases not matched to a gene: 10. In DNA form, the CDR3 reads TGTGCCAGTAGTATCTGGTCGACCGGGACAGGGAACACCGGGGAGCTGTTTTTT. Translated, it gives CASSIWSTGTGNTGELFF.

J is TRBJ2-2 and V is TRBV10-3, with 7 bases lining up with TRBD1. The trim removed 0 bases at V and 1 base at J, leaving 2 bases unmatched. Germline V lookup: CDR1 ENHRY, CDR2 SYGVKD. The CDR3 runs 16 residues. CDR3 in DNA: TGTGCCATCAGTGAGTCGACAGGGATGAACACCGGGGAGCTGTTTTTT. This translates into CAISESTGMNTGELFF.

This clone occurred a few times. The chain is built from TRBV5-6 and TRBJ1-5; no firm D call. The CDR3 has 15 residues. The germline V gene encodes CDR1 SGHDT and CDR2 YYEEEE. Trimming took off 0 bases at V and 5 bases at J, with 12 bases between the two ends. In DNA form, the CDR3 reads TGTGCCAGCAGCTTGGTTTCTACCCGAGATCAGCCCCAGCATTTT. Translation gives CASSLVSTRDQPQHF.

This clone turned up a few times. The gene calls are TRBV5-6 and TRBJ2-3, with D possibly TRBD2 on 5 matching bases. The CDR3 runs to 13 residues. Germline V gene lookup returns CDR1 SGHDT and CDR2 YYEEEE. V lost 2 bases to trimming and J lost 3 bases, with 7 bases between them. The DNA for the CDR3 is TGTGCCAGCAGCTTTATAGCGACAGATACGCAGTATTTT. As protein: CASSFIATDTQYF.

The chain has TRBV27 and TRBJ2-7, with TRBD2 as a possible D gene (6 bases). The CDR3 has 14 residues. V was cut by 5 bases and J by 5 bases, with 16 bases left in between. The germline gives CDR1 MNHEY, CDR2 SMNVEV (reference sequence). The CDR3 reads CASSIEGLPDEQYF. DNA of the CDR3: TGTGCCAGCAGTATAGAGGGACTGCCCGACGAGCAGTACTTC.

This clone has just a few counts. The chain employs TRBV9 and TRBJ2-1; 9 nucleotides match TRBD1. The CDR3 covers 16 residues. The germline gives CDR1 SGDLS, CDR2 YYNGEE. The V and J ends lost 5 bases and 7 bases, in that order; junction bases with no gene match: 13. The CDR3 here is CASRLSGTGSRNEQFF. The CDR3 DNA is TGTGCCAGCAGACTCTCCGGGACAGGGTCAAGGAATGAGCAGTTCTTC.

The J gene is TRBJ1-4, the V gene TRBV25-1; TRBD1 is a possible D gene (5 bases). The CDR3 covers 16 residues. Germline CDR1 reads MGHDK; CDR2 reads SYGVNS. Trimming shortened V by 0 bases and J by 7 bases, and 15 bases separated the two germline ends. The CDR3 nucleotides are TGTGCCAGCAGTGAATATCCCCAGGGAATGTTTGAAAAACTGTTTTTT. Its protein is CASSEYPQGMFEKLFF.

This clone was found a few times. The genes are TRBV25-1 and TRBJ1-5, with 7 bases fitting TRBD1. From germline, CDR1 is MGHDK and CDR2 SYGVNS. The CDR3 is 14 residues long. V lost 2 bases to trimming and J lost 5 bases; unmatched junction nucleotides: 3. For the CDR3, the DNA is TGTGCCAGCAGTGAACCCACAGGGGATCAGCCCCAGCATTTT. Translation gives CASSEPTGDQPQHF.

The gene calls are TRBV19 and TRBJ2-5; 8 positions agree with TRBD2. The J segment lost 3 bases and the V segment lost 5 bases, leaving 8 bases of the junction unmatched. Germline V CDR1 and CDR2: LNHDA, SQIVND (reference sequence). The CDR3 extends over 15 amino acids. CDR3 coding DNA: TGTGCCAGTAGTGGGTACCGGACTAGCAAAGAGACCCAGTACTTC. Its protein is CASSGYRTSKETQYF. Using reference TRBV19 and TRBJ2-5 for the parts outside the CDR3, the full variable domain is DGGITQSPKYLFRKEGQNVTLSCEQNLNHDAMYWYRQDPGQGLRLIYYSQIVNDFQKGDIAEGYSVSREKKESFPLTVTSAQKNPTAFYLCASSGYRTSKETQYFGPGTRLLVL.

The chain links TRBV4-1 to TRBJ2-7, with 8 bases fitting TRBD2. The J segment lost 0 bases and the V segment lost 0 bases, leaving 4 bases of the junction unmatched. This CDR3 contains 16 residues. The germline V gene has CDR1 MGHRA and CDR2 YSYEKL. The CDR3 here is CASSQEKRGSSYEQYF. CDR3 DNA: TGCGCCAGCAGCCAAGAAAAGCGGGGGAGCTCCTACGAGCAGTACTTC.

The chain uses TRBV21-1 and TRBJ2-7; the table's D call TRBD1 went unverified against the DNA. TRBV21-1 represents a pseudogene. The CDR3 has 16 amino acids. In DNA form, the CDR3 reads TGTGCCAGCAGCAAAGCGACCCAACAGGGGTCCCACGAGCAGTACTTC. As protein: CASSKATQQGSHEQYF.